This TCR beta chain derives from a study of control samples from healthy donors and cancer patients. Profiling relied on immunoSEQ multiplex PCR, and the TCRdb table lists in-frame clones only, not all of them. Of around 130,000 clones listed, 93% are singletons. Germline V gene sequence: CDR1 SGDLS, CDR2 YYNGEE. Trimming cost V 0 bases and J 8 bases, with 14 bases left between them. This CDR3 region has 14 residues. This TCR was sampled from a man aged 50-59 years with head and neck cancer. The material sequenced was PBMCs. The chain is built from TRBV9 and TRBJ1-2; possible D gene TRBD1, 5 bases. The CDR3 reads CASSVGGARGGYTF. The CDR3 DNA is TGTGCCAGCAGCGTAGGAGGGGCCAGAGGCGGCTACACCTTC. The full variable domain, completed using reference TRBV9 and TRBJ1-2, is DSGVTQTPKHLITATGQRVTLRCSPRSGDLSVYWYQQSLDQGLQFLIQYYNGEERAKGNILERFSAQQFPDLHSELNLSSLELGDSALYFCASSVGGARGGYTFGSGTRLTVV.